These 15 T cell receptor beta chains were sequenced from one sample in a study of lung T cells in sarcoidosis with Löfgren's syndrome. TCRdb independently ran MiXCR on the reads; one entry per CDR3 protein. The sample yields tens of thousands of distinct CDR3 sequences, 21% seen once. The sequencing sample was made of CD4+ T cells from PBMCs. Receptors originate from a human donor with sarcoidosis (Löfgren's syndrome or another form), or a control subject (not recorded which).

A note on this clonotype: This may stem from a read error, because a much larger clone lies one nucleotide away. CDR3 sequence reads: CASSLGLAQQETQYF. The CDR3 DNA is TGTGCCAGCAGCCTAGGACTAGCCCAACAAGAGACCCAGTACTTC. The J gene is TRBJ2-5, the V gene TRBV7-2, with 8 nucleotides matching TRBD2. The CDR3 extends over 15 amino acids. The ends lost 5 bases at V and 2 bases at J; junction bases unmatched: 7. CDR1 SGHTA and CDR2 FQGNSA come from the germline V gene.

This clonotype occurred a few times. The chain employs TRBV19 and TRBJ1-5, with 7 bases lining up with TRBD1. V lost 6 bases, J lost 5 bases, and 7 bases stayed unmatched. The CDR3 sequence is 14 residues long. The germline V gene encodes CDR1 LNHDA and CDR2 SQIVND (reference sequence). In DNA form, the CDR3 reads TGTGCCAGTAGCCCGGGACAGAGACATCAGCCCCAGCATTTT. Amino acids: CASSPGQRHQPQHF. Combining the CDR3 with reference TRBV19 and TRBJ1-5 gives the whole variable domain DGGITQSPKYLFRKEGQNVTLSCEQNLNHDAMYWYRQDPGQGLRLIYYSQIVNDFQKGDIAEGYSVSREKKESFPLTVTSAQKNPTAFYLCASSPGQRHQPQHFGDGTRLSIL.

This clonotype was recorded at least ten times. The CDR3, as DNA: TGCAGTGCTAGAAAGTGGACAGGGGCAAACACTGAAGCTTTCTTT. Amino acid sequence: CSARKWTGANTEAFF. The rearrangement joins TRBV20-1 to TRBJ1-1, with 9 bases matching TRBD1. The CDR3 is 15 amino acids. J was trimmed by 2 bases and V by 2 bases; bases with no gene match: 6. Germline CDR1 reads DFQATT; CDR2 reads SNEGSKA (reference sequence).

This clonotype was counted at least ten times. The chain is built from TRBV6-1 and TRBJ2-7; a possible D gene is TRBD1 (6 bases). The CDR3 is made up of 13 amino acids. Germline loops: CDR1 MNHNS, CDR2 SASEGT. Trimming removed 4 bases at V and 0 bases at J, with 7 bases between. DNA of the CDR3: TGTGCCAGCAGTGGGACAGCCTCCTACGAGCAGTACGTC. It specifies CASSGTASYEQYV.

This clonotype was counted at least ten times. The germline gene is not matched at one end of the junction; a read error may be the cause. The chain uses TRBV7-2 and TRBJ2-1; 10 nucleotides line up with TRBD2. The germline CDR1 and CDR2 sequences are SGHTA and FQGNSA. CDR3 length equals 15 residues. In DNA, the CDR3 is TGTGCCAGCAGCCTAGCGGGAGTTGCCTACAATGAGCAGTTCTTC. Residues: CASSLAGVAYNEQFF.

V and J are TRBV24-1 and TRBJ2-5; 7 nucleotides line up with TRBD1. The CDR3 runs to 16 residues. In germline, CDR1 is KGHDR, CDR2 SFDVKD. V was clipped by 1 base and J by 4 bases; unmatched bases: 8. CDR3 DNA: TGTGCCACCAGTGATTTTGCAGTGACAGGGAGAGAGACCCAGTACTTC. Translated: CATSDFAVTGRETQYF.

To note about this clonotype: This may arise from a read error, as a much more abundant clone is one base away. The rearrangement joins TRBV14 to TRBJ2-3; D unresolved. The CDR3 is 11 amino acids. Germline V lookup: CDR1 SGHDN, CDR2 FVKESK. The CDR3 DNA is TGTGCCAGCAGCCAAGCAGATACGCGGTATTTT. This translates into CASSQADTRYF.

Notes on this clonotype: This may come from a read error, since a much larger clone is one base off. V gene TRBV18 combines with J gene TRBJ2-3; maybe TRBD1 (5 bases). The CDR3 has 15 amino acids. In germline, CDR1 is KGHSH, CDR2 LQKENI. CDR3 protein: CTSSPRSGQEYTQYF. The CDR3 DNA sequence: TGTACCAGCTCACCACGGTCTGGACAAGAGTATACGCAGTATTTT.

This clonotype appeared a few times. V gene TRBV18 combines with J gene TRBJ2-5; no reliable D call. V lost 3 bases and J 5 bases, leaving 25 bases between the germline ends. The germline CDR1 and CDR2 sequences are KGHSH and LQKENI. CDR3 length equals 18 residues. In nucleotides, the CDR3 is TGTGCCAGCTCACCCTCCCCTACTCATCGATCCGCAACGGAGACCCAGTACTTC. Amino acid sequence: CASSPSPTHRSATETQYF.

This clonotype was seen a few times. The V and J genes are TRBV5-4 and TRBJ2-3; no firm D call. This CDR3 spans 13 amino acids. Deletions cut 4 bases from V and 5 bases from J, with 11 bases between. Germline loops: CDR1 SGHNT, CDR2 YYREEE (reference sequence). The CDR3 is CASSVDLEDTQYF. CDR3 bases: TGTGCCAGCAGCGTGGATCTTGAAGATACGCAGTATTTT.

As for this clonotype: This sequence may be a read error, since a much larger clone differs from it by one base. This CDR3 is CASSLRVAYEQYF. As DNA, the CDR3 is TGTGCCAGCAGCCTAAGGGTGGCCTACGAGCAGTACTTC. V gene TRBV7-2 combines with J gene TRBJ2-7; D remains ambiguous. Trimming cost V 5 bases and J 2 bases, with 10 bases left between them. From germline, CDR1 is SGHTA and CDR2 FQGNSA. The CDR3 length is 13 residues.

This clonotype was seen many times. The chain combines TRBV6-1 with TRBJ2-3, with TRBD1 matching 7 bases. The CDR3 is made up of 16 amino acids. J gave up 2 bases and V 5 bases, and 10 bases lay outside the gene matches. Germline CDR1 and CDR2: MNHNS and SASEGT. CDR3: CASSSRTTGTTDTQYF. The CDR3 nucleotides read TGTGCCAGCAGTTCCCGAACGACAGGGACCACAGATACGCAGTATTTT.

The sample holds many counts of this clonotype. The V gene is TRBV28, the J gene TRBJ1-4, with 8 positions matching TRBD1. Germline V lookup: CDR1 MDHEN, CDR2 SYDVKM. The junction had 5 bases not matched to a gene; V was cut back by 3 bases and J by 8 bases. The CDR3 totals 14 residues. For the CDR3, the DNA is TGTGCCAGCAGTTTGACAGGGGCGGGAGAAAAACTGTTTTTT. Its translation: CASSLTGAGEKLFF.

This clonotype was seen a few times. The rearrangement links TRBV6-1 to TRBJ2-7, with 8 bases matching TRBD2. V shed 7 bases, J shed 4 bases, and the junction held 9 bases outside the gene matches. Germline CDR1 reads MNHNS; CDR2 reads SASEGT. CDR3 length: 14 residues. CDR3 amino acids: CASTKAGAGYEQYF. The DNA of the CDR3 is TGTGCCAGCACCAAAGCGGGGGCGGGGTACGAGCAGTACTTC.

At least ten counts were recorded for this clonotype. This chain links TRBV7-9 with TRBJ2-4, with TRBD1 matching over 7 bases. The CDR3 is 13 amino acids. Germline values: CDR1 SEHNR, CDR2 FQNEAQ (reference sequence). The junction had 4 bases not matched to a gene; V was cut back by 5 bases and J by 6 bases. The DNA of the CDR3 is TGTGCCAGCAGCGGCCGGGACAGAAACATTCAGTACTTC. This sequence encodes CASSGRDRNIQYF. The entire variable domain, with the rest obtained from reference TRBV7-9 and TRBJ2-4, is as follows: DTGVSQNPRHKITKRGQNVTFRCDPISEHNRLYWYRQTLGQGPEFLTYFQNEAQLEKSRLLSDRFSAERPKGSFSTLEIQRTEQGDSAMYLCASSGRDRNIQYFGAGTRLSVL.